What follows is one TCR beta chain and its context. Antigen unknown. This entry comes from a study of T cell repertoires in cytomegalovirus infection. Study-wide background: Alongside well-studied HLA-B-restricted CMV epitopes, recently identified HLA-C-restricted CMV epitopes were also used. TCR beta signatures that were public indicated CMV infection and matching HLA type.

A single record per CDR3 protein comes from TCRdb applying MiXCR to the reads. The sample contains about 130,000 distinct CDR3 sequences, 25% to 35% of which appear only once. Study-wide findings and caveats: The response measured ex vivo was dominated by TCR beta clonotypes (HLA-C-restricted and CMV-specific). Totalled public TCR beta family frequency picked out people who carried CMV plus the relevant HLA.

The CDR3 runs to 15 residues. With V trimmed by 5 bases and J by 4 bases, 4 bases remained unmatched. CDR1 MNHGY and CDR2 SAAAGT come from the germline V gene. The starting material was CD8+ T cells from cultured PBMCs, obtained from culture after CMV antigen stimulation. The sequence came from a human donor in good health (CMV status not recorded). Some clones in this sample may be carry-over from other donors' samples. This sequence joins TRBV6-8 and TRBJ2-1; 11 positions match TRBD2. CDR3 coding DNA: TGTGCCAGCAGTCCTCCTAGCGGGGGGTACAATGAGCAGTTCTTC. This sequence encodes CASSPPSGGYNEQFF.